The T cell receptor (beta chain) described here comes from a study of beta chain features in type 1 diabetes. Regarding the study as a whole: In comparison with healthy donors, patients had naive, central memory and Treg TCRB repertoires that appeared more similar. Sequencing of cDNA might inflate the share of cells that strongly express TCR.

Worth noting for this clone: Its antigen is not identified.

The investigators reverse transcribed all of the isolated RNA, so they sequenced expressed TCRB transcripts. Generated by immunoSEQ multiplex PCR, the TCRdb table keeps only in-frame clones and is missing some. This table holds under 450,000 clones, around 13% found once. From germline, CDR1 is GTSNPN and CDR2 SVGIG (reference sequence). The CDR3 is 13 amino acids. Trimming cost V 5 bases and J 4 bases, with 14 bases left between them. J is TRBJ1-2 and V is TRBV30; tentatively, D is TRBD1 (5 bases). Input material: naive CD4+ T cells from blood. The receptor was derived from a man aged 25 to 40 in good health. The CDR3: CAWGAGSPYGYTF. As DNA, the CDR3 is TGTGCCTGGGGTGCAGGGAGCCCCTATGGCTACACCTTC.